Each of the 29 T cell receptor beta chains below was sequenced from the same sample in a study of cytotoxic CD8 clonotypes in ibrutinib-treated CLL. TCRdb's table, derived via immunoSEQ multiplex PCR, lists solely in-frame clones and lacks some. The sample includes about 140,000 clones, approximately 80% of them seen just once. Source: PBMCs, taken after 36 months of ibrutinib treatment. These receptors were obtained from a human donor with chronic lymphocytic leukemia.

The V gene is TRBV10-3, the J gene TRBJ2-5; D is perhaps TRBD1 or TRBD2 (6 bases each). The ends were cut back, 3 bases at V and 5 bases at J, with 13 bases in the middle. Germline V gene sequence: CDR1 ENHRY, CDR2 SYGVKD. The CDR3 has 14 amino acids. The chain's CDR3 is CAISDGGGGETQYF. The CDR3 region has the DNA TGTGCCATCAGTGATGGAGGGGGTGGCGAGACCCAGTACTTC.

This clone was seen more than once but under ten times. The J gene is TRBJ1-2, the V gene TRBV5-1; D is possibly TRBD1 (5 bases). The CDR3 loop spans 14 amino acids. With 2 bases removed from V and 6 bases from J, the gap between germline ends came to 14 bases. The germline CDR1 and CDR2 sequences are SGHRS and YFSETQ. CDR3 nucleotide sequence: TGCGCCAGCAGCTTCTTACAGGTTGGCGATGGCTACACCTTC. Its protein product is CASSFLQVGDGYTF. Full variable domain (rest looked up from reference TRBV5-1 and TRBJ1-2): KAGVTQTPRYLIKTRGQQVTLSCSPISGHRSVSWYQQTPGQGLQFLFEYFSETQRNKGNFPGRFSGRQFSNSRSEMNVSTLELGDSALYLCASSFLQVGDGYTFGSGTRLTVV.

The V and J genes are TRBV27 and TRBJ1-2; 8 positions agree with TRBD1. The CDR3 consists of 14 residues. Per germline, CDR1 MNHEY and CDR2 SMNVEV (reference sequence). V gave up 5 bases and J gave up 7 bases; unmatched junction bases: 9. The CDR3 DNA follows: TGTGCCAGCAGTCCATCGACAGGGGTCAGTGGCTACACCTTC. It encodes CASSPSTGVSGYTF.

The rearrangement joins TRBV19 to TRBJ1-5; D unresolved. The CDR3 has 13 residues. The germline CDR1 and CDR2 sequences are LNHDA and SQIVND (reference sequence). In nucleotides, the CDR3 is TGTGCGTCGACACACGATAGCAATCAGCCCCAGCATTTT. Residues: CASTHDSNQPQHF.

This chain connects TRBV27 to TRBJ2-7, with a tentative D call TRBD2 (6 bases). The CDR3 is made up of 14 amino acids. Trimming took 2 bases from V and 2 from J, leaving 10 bases between them. Germline V lookup: CDR1 MNHEY, CDR2 SMNVEV (reference sequence). The CDR3 loop reads CASSLKWTTYEQYF. The CDR3, as DNA: TGTGCCAGCAGTTTAAAATGGACTACCTACGAGCAGTACTTC.

The chain carries TRBV28 and TRBJ2-7; D is uncertain. Germline-derived CDR1 and CDR2 are MDHEN and SYDVKM. The CDR3 length is 15 residues. Trimming stripped 5 bases from V and 3 bases from J, with 17 bases between. CDR3 region: CASSTNSQPLYEQYF. The CDR3 nucleotides read TGTGCCAGCAGTACCAACTCGCAACCACTCTACGAGCAGTACTTC.

V gene TRBV19 combines with J gene TRBJ1-2; D perhaps matches TRBD1 (6 bases). Looked up from germline, CDR1 is LNHDA and CDR2 is SQIVND (reference sequence). The CDR3 consists of 12 residues. V dropped 5 bases and J dropped 7 bases, with 11 bases sitting between them. CDR3 sequence: CASSYRDAGYTF. The CDR3 nucleotides read TGTGCCAGTAGTTACAGGGATGCTGGCTACACCTTC.

This sequence joins TRBV2 and TRBJ2-1; TRBD1 might be the D (5 bases). Per the germline V gene, CDR1 is SNHLY and CDR2 is FYNNEI. The CDR3 contains 12 residues. V was pared by 6 bases and J by 7 bases, with 10 bases between. In DNA, the CDR3 is TGTGCCAGCAGACAGCAGGGTAATGAGCAGTTCTTC. Protein product: CASRQQGNEQFF.

The chain links TRBV7-2 to TRBJ1-1, with TRBD1 matching over 8 bases. Trimming cost V 5 bases and J 0 bases; bases outside gene matches: 11. The CDR3 spans 17 residues. Germline lookup yields CDR1 SGHTA and CDR2 FQGNSA. The CDR3 DNA follows: TGTGCCAGCAGCCGATCAATTGGGACAGGCATGAACACTGAAGCTTTCTTT. Translation: CASSRSIGTGMNTEAFF. The full variable domain, in which reference TRBV7-2 and TRBJ1-1 provide the parts outside the CDR3, is GAGVSQSPSNKVTEKGKDVELRCDPISGHTALYWYRQSLGQGLEFLIYFQGNSAPDKSGLPSDRFSAERTGGSVSTLTIQRTQQEDSAVYLCASSRSIGTGMNTEAFFGQGTRLTVV.

J is TRBJ1-6 and V is TRBV7-9, with D possibly matching TRBD1 (5 bases). The CDR3 length is 13 residues. The germline gives CDR1 SEHNR, CDR2 FQNEAQ (reference sequence). V lost 5 bases, J lost 11 bases, and 13 bases lay in between. The CDR3 spells CASSPGRGAPLHF. The CDR3, as DNA: TGTGCCAGCAGCCCGGGACGGGGAGCACCCCTCCACTTT.

The chain recombines TRBV7-2 with TRBJ1-5, with a weak D call TRBD1 (6 bases). Germline CDR1 SGHTA, CDR2 FQGNSA. V was clipped by 5 bases and J by 3 bases, with 20 bases between them. The CDR3 has 17 amino acids. CDR3 loop: CASSRGSGGAYNQPQHF. The CDR3 bases are TGTGCCAGCAGCCGGGGTTCCGGGGGGGCCTACAATCAGCCCCAGCATTTT.

The gene calls are TRBV10-3 and TRBJ2-7; the match to TRBD1 covers 10 bases. Germline-derived CDR1 and CDR2 are ENHRY and SYGVKD. This CDR3 has 15 amino acids. V gave up 2 bases and J gave up 2 bases; unmatched junction bases: 3. The CDR3 nucleotides read TGTGCCATCAGTGAGAAGGGACAGGGGACCTACGAGCAGTACTTC. The encoded protein is CAISEKGQGTYEQYF.

The rearrangement joins TRBV10-2 to TRBJ1-4, with D possibly being TRBD1 (5 bases). The CDR3 loop spans 15 amino acids. The germline V gene has CDR1 WSHSY and CDR2 SAAADI. The V end lost 0 bases, the J end lost 8 bases, and 13 bases lay between the germline ends. This CDR3 reads CASSESGVVGEKLFF. CDR3 coding DNA: TGCGCCAGCAGTGAGTCAGGGGTAGTGGGGGAAAAACTGTTTTTT.

The V gene is TRBV7-9, the J gene TRBJ1-5; D gene unclear. This CDR3 has 14 residues. V was clipped by 3 bases and J by 9 bases, with 15 bases between them. In germline, CDR1 is SEHNR, CDR2 FQNEAQ (reference sequence). The CDR3 here is CASSLDGGLRPQHF. The DNA for the CDR3 is TGTGCCAGCAGCTTGGACGGAGGGTTGAGGCCCCAGCATTTT. The full variable domain, its missing parts supplied by reference TRBV7-9 and TRBJ1-5, is DTGVSQNPRHKITKRGQNVTFRCDPISEHNRLYWYRQTLGQGPEFLTYFQNEAQLEKSRLLSDRFSAERPKGSFSTLEIQRTEQGDSAMYLCASSLDGGLRPQHFGDGTRLSIL.

About this clone: Other DNA sequences within the sample encode an identical CDR3. This sequence joins TRBV2 and TRBJ1-1, with TRBD1 matching 7 bases. Germline V gives CDR1 SNHLY, CDR2 FYNNEI. The CDR3 is 13 residues long. Germline trimming cut 4 bases from V and 2 bases from J; bases unmatched to any gene: 1. In DNA form, the CDR3 reads TGTGCCAGCAGTGGACAGGGAAACACTGAAGCTTTCTTT. It encodes CASSGQGNTEAFF.

The chain employs TRBV30 and TRBJ1-2, with D possibly TRBD1 on 5 matching bases. V was shortened by 0 bases and J by 4 bases, with 9 bases between the two germline ends. The CDR3 loop spans 13 amino acids. Germline V gene lookup returns CDR1 GTSNPN and CDR2 SVGIG (reference sequence). CDR3 amino acids: CAWSVRGSYGYTF. The DNA for the CDR3 is TGTGCCTGGAGTGTAAGGGGTAGCTATGGCTACACCTTC.

This clone is categorized as medium-sized. V usage is TRBV27 and J usage is TRBJ2-7, with D hard to call. With 4 bases removed from V and 6 bases from J, the gap between germline ends came to 10 bases. The CDR3 has 12 residues. The germline CDR1 and CDR2 sequences are MNHEY and SMNVEV (reference sequence). The CDR3 region is CASSSSWAEQYF. CDR3 in DNA: TGTGCCAGCAGTTCCAGTTGGGCCGAGCAGTACTTC.

The chain couples TRBV7-9 to TRBJ1-5, with D maybe TRBD1 (6 bases). This CDR3 is 15 amino acids long. Germline loops: CDR1 SEHNR, CDR2 FQNEAQ (reference sequence). V shed 4 bases and J shed 3 bases, with 13 bases lying between them. The CDR3 is CASSWGPGANQPQHF. For the CDR3, the DNA is TGTGCCAGCAGCTGGGGGCCAGGGGCCAATCAGCCCCAGCATTTT. The full variable domain, rest sourced from reference TRBV7-9 and TRBJ1-5, is DTGVSQNPRHKITKRGQNVTFRCDPISEHNRLYWYRQTLGQGPEFLTYFQNEAQLEKSRLLSDRFSAERPKGSFSTLEIQRTEQGDSAMYLCASSWGPGANQPQHFGDGTRLSIL.

V usage is TRBV28 and J usage is TRBJ2-2; TRBD2 might be the D (6 bases). This CDR3 is 14 amino acids long. The V end lost 5 bases, the J end lost 4 bases, and 11 bases lay between the germline ends. The germline CDR1 and CDR2 sequences are MDHEN and SYDVKM. The CDR3 loop is CASSPGGSTGELFF. The CDR3 bases are TGTGCCAGCAGTCCCGGAGGGAGCACCGGGGAGCTGTTTTTT.

This clone was seen a handful of times. The genes are TRBV19 and TRBJ2-7; 7 nucleotides line up with TRBD2. Germline assignment: CDR1 LNHDA and CDR2 SQIVND (reference sequence). The CDR3 has 15 residues. J gave up 0 bases and V 6 bases, and 8 bases lay outside the gene matches. As DNA, the CDR3 is TGTGCCAGTAGGCCCGGGGGGAGAAGCTCCTACGAGCAGTACTTC. It codes for CASRPGGRSSYEQYF. Complete variable domain (other parts from reference TRBV19 and TRBJ2-7): DGGITQSPKYLFRKEGQNVTLSCEQNLNHDAMYWYRQDPGQGLRLIYYSQIVNDFQKGDIAEGYSVSREKKESFPLTVTSAQKNPTAFYLCASRPGGRSSYEQYFGPGTRLTVT.

The chain links TRBV5-1 to TRBJ2-3, with 14 nucleotides matching TRBD2. Germline-derived CDR1 and CDR2 are SGHRS and YFSETQ. The CDR3 runs to 17 residues. Trimming at V came to 4 bases and at J to 5 bases, leaving 9 bases not matched to a gene. CDR3 region: CASSPRLAGGLVDTQYF. The CDR3 DNA reads as TGCGCCAGCAGCCCAAGACTAGCGGGGGGGCTAGTAGATACGCAGTATTTT.

The gene calls are TRBV5-1 and TRBJ1-2; TRBD1 matches 9 bases. Looked up from germline, CDR1 is SGHRS and CDR2 is YFSETQ. The CDR3 runs 16 residues. Trimming cost V 0 bases and J 4 bases; bases outside gene matches: 7. In DNA, the CDR3 is TGCGCCAGCAGCTTGGCAGGGACAGGGCGTATCTATGGCTACACCTTC. Amino acid sequence: CASSLAGTGRIYGYTF.

The chain couples TRBV29-1 to TRBJ2-1, with no clear D. The CDR3 length is 16 residues. V dropped 0 bases and J dropped 0 bases, with 12 bases sitting between them. Germline CDR1 is SQVTM and CDR2 is ANQGSEA. The CDR3 DNA reads TGCAGCGTTGAAGACTCCACGGGTAGCTCCTACAATGAGCAGTTCTTC. Its translation: CSVEDSTGSSYNEQFF.

The chain couples TRBV15 to TRBJ2-7, with 13 positions matching TRBD2. The ends lost 5 bases at V and 3 bases at J; junction bases unmatched: 16. Germline-derived CDR1 and CDR2 are LNHNV and YYDKDF (reference sequence). The CDR3 length is 19 residues. For the CDR3, the DNA is TGTGCCACCAGCGGGGACTACCCTGGGACTAGCGGGGTCCACTACGAGCAGTACTTC. Encoded protein: CATSGDYPGTSGVHYEQYF. Combining the CDR3 with reference TRBV15 and TRBJ2-7 gives the whole variable domain DAMVIQNPRYQVTQFGKPVTLSCSQTLNHNVMYWYQQKSSQAPKLLFHYYDKDFNNEADTPDNFQSRRPNTSFCFLDIRSPGLGDTAMYLCATSGDYPGTSGVHYEQYFGPGTRLTVT.

The chain couples TRBV30 to TRBJ2-5, with D possibly matching TRBD1 (5 bases). Germline loops: CDR1 GTSNPN, CDR2 SVGIG (reference sequence). CDR3 length: 13 amino acids. The V and J ends lost 0 bases and 4 bases respectively, with 9 bases between them. The CDR3 nucleotides are TGTGCCTGGAGTGTTTTCCAGGGAGAGACCCAGTACTTC. Residues: CAWSVFQGETQYF.

The chain carries TRBV2 and TRBJ1-1; 8 bases are a match to TRBD1. CDR1 is SNHLY, CDR2 FYNNEI, per germline. The CDR3 is 15 residues long. V trimming: 8 bases; J trimming: 0 bases; junction bases outside the gene matches: 8. The CDR3 DNA follows: TGTGCCAGCGAAGAGGACAGGGTAATGAACACTGAAGCTTTCTTT. This translates into CASEEDRVMNTEAFF.

This chain links TRBV4-1 with TRBJ1-4; D gene ambiguous. The CDR3 is made up of 17 amino acids. The germline V and J ends were trimmed by 0 bases and 4 bases, with 15 bases remaining between them. Germline-derived CDR1 and CDR2 are MGHRA and YSYEKL. The CDR3 coding sequence is TGCGCCAGCAGCCAAGACCCTGCGGGCGGGATTAATGAAAAACTGTTTTTT. This gives the protein CASSQDPAGGINEKLFF.

V usage is TRBV18 and J usage is TRBJ2-1, with 9 bases fitting TRBD2. There are 21 residues in the CDR3. The germline V gene has CDR1 KGHSH and CDR2 LQKENI. Trimming at V came to 3 bases and at J to 7 bases, leaving 25 bases not matched to a gene. The CDR3 region is CASSPLGLARNLRLPTNEQFF. The CDR3 bases are TGTGCCAGCTCACCGCTAGGACTAGCGAGAAACCTGAGACTCCCCACAAATGAGCAGTTCTTC.

This chain uses TRBV13 with TRBJ2-5, with D perhaps TRBD2 (5 bases). The length of the CDR3 is 13 residues. V dropped 7 bases and J dropped 1 base, with 10 bases sitting between them. Germline CDR1 is PRHDT and CDR2 is FYEKMQ (reference sequence). The CDR3 DNA reads TGTGCCAGCAACCCTCGGGGCCAAGAGACCCAGTACTTC. This codes for CASNPRGQETQYF.